This entry features one T cell receptor (beta chain) sequence. Its target is not known. PCR used 60 Vbeta primers and 13 Jbeta primers. The assay was immunoSEQ multiplex PCR, and TCRdb's table has in-frame clones only and misses some. The repertoire consists of 99,000 or so clones, with roughly 80% occurring once and the leading ten covering 1.5% to 2%. Germline CDR1 SGHRS, CDR2 YFSETQ. This CDR3 is built from 17 residues. Unmatched junction bases numbered 16, after V lost 0 bases and J lost 8 bases. The entry originates in a study of cytomegalovirus exposure and HLA in healthy donors. Study results and caveats: Roughly uniform sequencing depth across donors was assumed, possibly incorrectly.

V is TRBV5-1 and J is TRBJ1-1; 7 bases align to TRBD1. The sample comprised PBMCs. The sequence was collected from a woman between 35 and 50 years old in good health and CMV-seronegative. CDR3 in DNA: TGCGCCAGCAGCTTGGAAAGCCCACAGGGGCCGCGGGCAGAAGCTTTCTTT. Amino acids: CASSLESPQGPRAEAFF. Filled out from reference TRBV5-1 and TRBJ1-1, the complete variable domain reads KAGVTQTPRYLIKTRGQQVTLSCSPISGHRSVSWYQQTPGQGLQFLFEYFSETQRNKGNFPGRFSGRQFSNSRSEMNVSTLELGDSALYLCASSLESPQGPRAEAFFGQGTRLTVV.